This TCR beta chain comes out of a study of vaccination and CD4 T cells after COVID-19. Cultured CD4+ T cell DNA was sequenced using the Oncomine TCR Beta short-read assay. TCRdb used MiXCR to reprocess the PCR reads, holding one entry per CDR3 protein. The table records approximately 3,600 distinct CDR3 sequences, under 30% of them present only once. Treatment here: approximately 10-day PBMC culture with coronavirus spike peptide pools or control peptides (ViraFEST assay). The unexposed donor gave CD4+ T cells before the COVID-19 pandemic (2011-2018). To note about this clonotype: Its antigen is currently unknown.

Study-wide results and caveats: It was observed that, in convalescent patients, a median about 90% of reactive clones arose only post-vaccination.

The specimen sequenced was CD4+ T cells from blood, cultured in vitro. The receptor was isolated from a human donor in good health.

The CDR3 reads CASSFQIRQNTEAFF. DNA of the CDR3: TGTGCCAGCAGCTTCCAAATAAGACAGAACACTGAAGCTTTCTTT. The rearrangement uses TRBV7-8 and TRBJ1-1, with D unresolved. V lost 3 bases and J lost 1, with 12 bases in between. The CDR3 has 15 amino acids. From germline, CDR1 is SGHVS and CDR2 FQNEAQ.